This T cell receptor beta chain was captured by sequencing in a study of OX40 agonist ivuxolimab in advanced cancers. Study-level background: With a range of roughly 20 to 85, age averaged approximately 54 years, and around 83% were male. Study-wide points: Some nonresponders also had low normalized T-cell clonal expansion.

About this clone: The antigen is not known. Its ends do not fully match the called genes, so a read error is possible.

Libraries were prepared by immunoSEQ multiplex PCR; TCRdb keeps only in-frame clonotypes and omits some of them. The sample has some 59,000 clones; approximately 86% are singletons. The sample here was CD4+ or CD8+ T cells sorted from blood, taken in a trial of the OX40 agonist ivuxolimab. This receptor was identified in an adult with an advanced solid tumor such as melanoma, head and neck, liver or kidney cancer.

The CDR3 DNA reads as TGCGCCAGCAGCCTCAGCGGGAATCGGCCCCAGCATTTT. Translating gives CASSLSGNRPQHF. The V gene is TRBV5-1, the J gene TRBJ1-5; D is unresolved. Per germline, CDR1 SGHRS and CDR2 YFSETQ. The CDR3 extends over 13 amino acids.